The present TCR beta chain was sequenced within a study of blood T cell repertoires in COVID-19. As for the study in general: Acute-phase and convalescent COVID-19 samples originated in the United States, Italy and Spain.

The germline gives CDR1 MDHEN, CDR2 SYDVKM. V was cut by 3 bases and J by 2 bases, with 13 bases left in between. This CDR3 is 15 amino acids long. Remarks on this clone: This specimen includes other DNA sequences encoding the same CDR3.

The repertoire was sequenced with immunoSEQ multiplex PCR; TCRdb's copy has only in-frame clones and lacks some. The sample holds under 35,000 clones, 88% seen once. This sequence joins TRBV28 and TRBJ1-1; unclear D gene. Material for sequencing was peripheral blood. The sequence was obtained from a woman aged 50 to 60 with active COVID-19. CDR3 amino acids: CASSFKGGGNTEAFF. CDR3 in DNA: TGTGCCAGCAGTTTTAAGGGCGGAGGAAACACTGAAGCTTTCTTT.